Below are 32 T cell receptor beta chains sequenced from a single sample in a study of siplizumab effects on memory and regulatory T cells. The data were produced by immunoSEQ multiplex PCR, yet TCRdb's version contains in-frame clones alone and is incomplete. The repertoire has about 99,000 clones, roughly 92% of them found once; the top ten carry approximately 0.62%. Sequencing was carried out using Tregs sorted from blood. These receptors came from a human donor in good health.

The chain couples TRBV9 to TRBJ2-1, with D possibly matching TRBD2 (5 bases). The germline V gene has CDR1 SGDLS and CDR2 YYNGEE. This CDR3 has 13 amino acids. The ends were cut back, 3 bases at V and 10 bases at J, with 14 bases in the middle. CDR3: CASSAGVEREQFF. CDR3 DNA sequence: TGTGCCAGCAGCGCGGGTGTGGAGCGGGAGCAGTTCTTC.

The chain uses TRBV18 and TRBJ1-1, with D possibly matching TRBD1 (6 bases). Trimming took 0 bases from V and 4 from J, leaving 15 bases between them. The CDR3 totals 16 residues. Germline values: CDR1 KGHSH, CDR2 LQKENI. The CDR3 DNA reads TGTGCCAGCTCACCACCCCAGGGGCCGGGTCTCACTGAAGCTTTCTTT. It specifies CASSPPQGPGLTEAFF.

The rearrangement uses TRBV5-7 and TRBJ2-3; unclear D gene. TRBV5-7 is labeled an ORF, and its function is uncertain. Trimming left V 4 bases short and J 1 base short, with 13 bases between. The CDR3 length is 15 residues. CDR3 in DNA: TGTGCCAGCAGCCGTTCACAACAACGCACAGATACGCAGTATTTT. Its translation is CASSRSQQRTDTQYF.

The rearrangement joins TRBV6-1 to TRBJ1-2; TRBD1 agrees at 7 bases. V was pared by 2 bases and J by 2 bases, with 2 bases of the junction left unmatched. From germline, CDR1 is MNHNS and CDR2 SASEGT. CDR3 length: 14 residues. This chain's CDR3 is CASSELGQNYGYTF. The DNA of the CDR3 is TGTGCCAGCAGTGAATTGGGACAGAACTATGGCTACACCTTC.

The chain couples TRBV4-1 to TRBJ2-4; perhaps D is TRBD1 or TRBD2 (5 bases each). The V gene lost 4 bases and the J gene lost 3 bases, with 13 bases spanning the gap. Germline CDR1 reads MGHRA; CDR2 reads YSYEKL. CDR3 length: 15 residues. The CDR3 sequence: CASSRGWGNKNIQYF. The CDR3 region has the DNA TGCGCCAGCAGCCGGGGTTGGGGGAACAAAAACATTCAGTACTTC.

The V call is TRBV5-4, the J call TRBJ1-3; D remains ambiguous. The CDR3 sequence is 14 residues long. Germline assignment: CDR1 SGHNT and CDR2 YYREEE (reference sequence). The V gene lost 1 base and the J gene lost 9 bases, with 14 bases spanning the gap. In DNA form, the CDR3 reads TGTGCCAGCAGCTTGAGCCTCTCTAGTGCCACCATATATTTT. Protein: CASSLSLSSATIYF. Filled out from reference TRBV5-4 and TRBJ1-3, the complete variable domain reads ETGVTQSPTHLIKTRGQQVTLRCSSQSGHNTVSWYQQALGQGPQFIFQYYREEENGRGNFPPRFSGLQFPNYSSELNVNALELDDSALYLCASSLSLSSATIYFGEGSWLTVV.

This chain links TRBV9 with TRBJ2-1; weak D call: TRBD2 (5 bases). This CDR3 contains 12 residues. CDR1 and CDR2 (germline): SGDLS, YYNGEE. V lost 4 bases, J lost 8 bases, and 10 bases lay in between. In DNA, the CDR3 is TGTGCCAGCAGCCCAAGCGGACATGAGCAGTTCTTC. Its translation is CASSPSGHEQFF.

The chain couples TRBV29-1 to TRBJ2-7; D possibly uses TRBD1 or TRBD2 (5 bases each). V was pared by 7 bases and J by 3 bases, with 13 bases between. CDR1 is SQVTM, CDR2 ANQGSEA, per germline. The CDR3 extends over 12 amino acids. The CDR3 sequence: CSARDGYYEQYF. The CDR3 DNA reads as TGCAGCGCTAGGGACGGTTACTACGAGCAGTACTTC.

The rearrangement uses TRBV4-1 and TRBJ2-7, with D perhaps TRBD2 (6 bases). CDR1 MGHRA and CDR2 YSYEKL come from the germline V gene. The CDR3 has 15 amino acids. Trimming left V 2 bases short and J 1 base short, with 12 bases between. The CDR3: CASSQHWAGSYEQYF. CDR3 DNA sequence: TGCGCCAGCAGCCAACACTGGGCGGGGTCCTACGAGCAGTACTTC.

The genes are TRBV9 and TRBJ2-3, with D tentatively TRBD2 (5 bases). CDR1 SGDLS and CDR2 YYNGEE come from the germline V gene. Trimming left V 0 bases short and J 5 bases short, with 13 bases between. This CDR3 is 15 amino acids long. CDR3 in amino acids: CASSVEGGSGDTQYF. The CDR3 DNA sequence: TGTGCCAGCAGCGTAGAAGGAGGCTCTGGAGATACGCAGTATTTT.

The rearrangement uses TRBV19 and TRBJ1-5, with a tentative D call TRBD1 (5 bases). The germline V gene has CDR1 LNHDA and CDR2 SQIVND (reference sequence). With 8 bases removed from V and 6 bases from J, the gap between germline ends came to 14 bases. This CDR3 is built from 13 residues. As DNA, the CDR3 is TGTGCCAGTCATTCAGGGCTGGGTCAGCCCCAGCATTTT. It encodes CASHSGLGQPQHF.

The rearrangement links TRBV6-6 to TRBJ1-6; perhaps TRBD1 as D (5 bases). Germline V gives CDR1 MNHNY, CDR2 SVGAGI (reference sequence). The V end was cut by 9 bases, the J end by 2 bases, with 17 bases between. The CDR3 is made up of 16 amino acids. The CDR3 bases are TGTGCCAGTTCGAATTGGGGGGGAGCCTATAATTCACCCCTCCACTTT. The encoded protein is CASSNWGGAYNSPLHF.

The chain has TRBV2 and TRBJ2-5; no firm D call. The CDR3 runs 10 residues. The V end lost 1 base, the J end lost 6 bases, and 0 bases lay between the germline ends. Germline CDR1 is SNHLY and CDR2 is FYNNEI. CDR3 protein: CASSEETQYF. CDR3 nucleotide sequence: TGTGCCAGCAGTGAAGAGACCCAGTACTTC.

For the CDR3, the DNA is TGTGCCAGCAGTTCCGGGGTCAGCCGGGAGCTGTTTTTT. As protein: CASSSGVSRELFF. This chain links TRBV6-6 with TRBJ2-2; D is perhaps TRBD2 (5 bases). CDR1 and CDR2 (germline): MNHNY, SVGAGI (reference sequence). Trimming removed 4 bases from V and 9 bases from J, with 12 bases in between. The CDR3 runs to 13 residues.

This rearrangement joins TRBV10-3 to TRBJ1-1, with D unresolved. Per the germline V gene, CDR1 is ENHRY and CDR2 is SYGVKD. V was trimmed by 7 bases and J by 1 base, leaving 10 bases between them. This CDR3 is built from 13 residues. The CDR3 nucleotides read TGTGCCATCACAAGCGGCAGGAACACTGAAGCTTTCTTT. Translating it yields CAITSGRNTEAFF.

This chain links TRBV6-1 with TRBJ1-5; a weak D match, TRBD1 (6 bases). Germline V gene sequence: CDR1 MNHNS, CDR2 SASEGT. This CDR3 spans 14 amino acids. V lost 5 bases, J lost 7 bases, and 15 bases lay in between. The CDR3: CASSLQGLQQPQHF. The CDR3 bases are TGTGCCAGCAGTCTACAGGGTTTACAGCAGCCCCAGCATTTT.

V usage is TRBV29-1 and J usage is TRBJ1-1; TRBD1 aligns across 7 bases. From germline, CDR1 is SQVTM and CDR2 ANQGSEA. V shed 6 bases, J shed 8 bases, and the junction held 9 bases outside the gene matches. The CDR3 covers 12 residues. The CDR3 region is CSVKGTVTEAFF. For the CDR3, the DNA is TGCAGCGTAAAAGGGACAGTCACGGAAGCTTTCTTT. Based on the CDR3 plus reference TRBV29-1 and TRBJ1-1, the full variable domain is SAVISQKPSRDICQRGTSLTIQCQVDSQVTMMFWYRQQPGQSLTLIATANQGSEATYESGFVIDKFPISRPNLTFSTLTVSNMSPEDSSIYLCSVKGTVTEAFFGQGTRLTVV.

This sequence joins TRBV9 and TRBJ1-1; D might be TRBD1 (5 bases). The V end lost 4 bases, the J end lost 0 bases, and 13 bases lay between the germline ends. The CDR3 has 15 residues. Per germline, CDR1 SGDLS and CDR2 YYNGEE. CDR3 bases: TGTGCCAGCAGCAGAACCCGGGACCTGAACACTGAAGCTTTCTTT. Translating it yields CASSRTRDLNTEAFF.

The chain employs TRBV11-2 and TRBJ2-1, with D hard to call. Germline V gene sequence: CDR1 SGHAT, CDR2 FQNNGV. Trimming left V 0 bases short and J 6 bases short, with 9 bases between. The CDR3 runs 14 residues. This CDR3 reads CASSLDLAANEQFF. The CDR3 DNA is TGTGCCAGCAGCTTAGATTTGGCAGCCAATGAGCAGTTCTTC.

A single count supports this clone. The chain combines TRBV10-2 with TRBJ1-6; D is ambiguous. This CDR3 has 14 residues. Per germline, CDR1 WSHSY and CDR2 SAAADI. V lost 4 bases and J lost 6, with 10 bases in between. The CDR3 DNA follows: TGCGCCAGCAGTGTAGGGATAGGTAATTCACCCCTCCACTTT. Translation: CASSVGIGNSPLHF.

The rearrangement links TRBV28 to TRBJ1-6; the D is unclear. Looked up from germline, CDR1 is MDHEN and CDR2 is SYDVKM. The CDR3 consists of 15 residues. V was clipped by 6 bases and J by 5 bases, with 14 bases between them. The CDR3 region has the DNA TGTGCCAGCAGACCCGCTCAGGTTAATAATTCACCCCTCCACTTT. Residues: CASRPAQVNNSPLHF.

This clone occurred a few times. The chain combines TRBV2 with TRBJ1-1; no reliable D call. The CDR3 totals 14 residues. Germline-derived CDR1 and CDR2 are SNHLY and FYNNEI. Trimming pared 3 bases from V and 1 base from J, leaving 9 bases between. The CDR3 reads CASSDLDKNTEAFF. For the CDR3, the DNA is TGTGCCAGCAGTGACCTAGACAAGAACACTGAAGCTTTCTTT.

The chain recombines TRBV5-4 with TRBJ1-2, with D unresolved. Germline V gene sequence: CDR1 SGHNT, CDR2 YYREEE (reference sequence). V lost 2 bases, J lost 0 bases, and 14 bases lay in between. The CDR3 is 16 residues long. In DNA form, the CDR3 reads TGTGCCAGCAGCTTATCTGGTCCGGCAGCTAACTATGGCTACACCTTC. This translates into CASSLSGPAANYGYTF.

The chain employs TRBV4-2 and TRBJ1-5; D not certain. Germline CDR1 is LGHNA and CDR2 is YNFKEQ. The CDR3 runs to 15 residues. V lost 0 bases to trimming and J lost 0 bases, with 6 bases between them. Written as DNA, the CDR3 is TGTGCCAGCAGCCAAGATCGCAGTAGCAATCAGCCCCAGCATTTT. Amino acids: CASSQDRSSNQPQHF.

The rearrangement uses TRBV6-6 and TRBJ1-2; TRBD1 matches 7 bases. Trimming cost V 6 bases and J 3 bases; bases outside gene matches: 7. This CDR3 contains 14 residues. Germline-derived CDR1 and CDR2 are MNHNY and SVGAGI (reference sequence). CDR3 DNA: TGTGCCAGCAGCTCCCCAGACAGGGACTATGGCTACACCTTC. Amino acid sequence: CASSSPDRDYGYTF.

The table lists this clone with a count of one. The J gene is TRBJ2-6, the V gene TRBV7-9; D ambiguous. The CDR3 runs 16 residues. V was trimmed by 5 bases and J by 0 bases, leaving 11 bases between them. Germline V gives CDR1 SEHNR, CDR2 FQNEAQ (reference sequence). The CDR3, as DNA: TGTGCCAGCAGCCAAGCCCCGGGCTCTGGGGCCAACGTCCTGACTTTC. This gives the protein CASSQAPGSGANVLTF.

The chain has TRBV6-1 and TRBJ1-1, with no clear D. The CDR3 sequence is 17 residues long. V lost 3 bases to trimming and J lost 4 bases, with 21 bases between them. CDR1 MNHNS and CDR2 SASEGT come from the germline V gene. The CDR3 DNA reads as TGTGCCAGCAGTGACCCCCTTAGCGGGGTTCATTTCACTGAAGCTTTCTTT. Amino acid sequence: CASSDPLSGVHFTEAFF.

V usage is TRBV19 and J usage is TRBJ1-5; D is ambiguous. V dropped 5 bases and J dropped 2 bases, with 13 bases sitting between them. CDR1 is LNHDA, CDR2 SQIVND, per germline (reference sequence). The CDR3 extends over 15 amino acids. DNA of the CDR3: TGTGCCAGTAGTGCATCGTCGGTCGGCAATCAGCCCCAGCATTTT. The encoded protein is CASSASSVGNQPQHF.

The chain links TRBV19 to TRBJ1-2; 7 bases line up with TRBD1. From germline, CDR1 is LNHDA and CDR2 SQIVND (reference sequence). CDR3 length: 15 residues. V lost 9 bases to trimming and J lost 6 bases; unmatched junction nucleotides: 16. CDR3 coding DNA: TGTGCCAGCCGGCCCGGACAGGTGGACCTCGATGGCTACACCTTC. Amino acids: CASRPGQVDLDGYTF.

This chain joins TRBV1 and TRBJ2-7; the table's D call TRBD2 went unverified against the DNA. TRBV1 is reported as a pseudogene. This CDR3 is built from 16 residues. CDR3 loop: CTSSRLPASGRGVQYF. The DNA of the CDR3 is TGCACCAGCAGCCGTCTTCCGGCTAGCGGGAGGGGGGTGCAGTACTTC.

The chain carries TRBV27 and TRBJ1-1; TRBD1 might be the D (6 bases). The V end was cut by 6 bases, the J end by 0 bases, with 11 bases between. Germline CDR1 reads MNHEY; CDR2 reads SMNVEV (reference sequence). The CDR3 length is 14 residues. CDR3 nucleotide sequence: TGTGCCAGCAGCGGACAGCACCTGAACACTGAAGCTTTCTTT. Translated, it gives CASSGQHLNTEAFF.

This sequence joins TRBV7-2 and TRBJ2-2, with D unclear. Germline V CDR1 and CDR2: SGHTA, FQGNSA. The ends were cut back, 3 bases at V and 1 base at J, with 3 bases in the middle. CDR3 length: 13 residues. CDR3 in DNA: TGTGCCAGCAGCTTGAGGAACACCGGGGAGCTGTTTTTT. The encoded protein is CASSLRNTGELFF.